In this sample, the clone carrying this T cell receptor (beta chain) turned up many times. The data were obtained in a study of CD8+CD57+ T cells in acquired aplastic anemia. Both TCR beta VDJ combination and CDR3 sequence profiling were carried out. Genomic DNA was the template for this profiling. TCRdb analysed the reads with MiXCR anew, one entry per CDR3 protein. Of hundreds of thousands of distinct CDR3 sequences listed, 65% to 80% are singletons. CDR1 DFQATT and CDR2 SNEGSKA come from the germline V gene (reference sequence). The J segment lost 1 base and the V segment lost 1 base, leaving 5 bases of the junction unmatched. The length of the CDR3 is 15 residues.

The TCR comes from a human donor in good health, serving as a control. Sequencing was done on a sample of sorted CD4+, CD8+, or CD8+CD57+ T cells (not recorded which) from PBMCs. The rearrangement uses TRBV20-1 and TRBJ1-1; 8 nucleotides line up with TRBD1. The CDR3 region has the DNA TGCAGTGCTAGAGCTCCCGGACAGGGGAACACTGAAGCTTTCTTT. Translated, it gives CSARAPGQGNTEAFF.